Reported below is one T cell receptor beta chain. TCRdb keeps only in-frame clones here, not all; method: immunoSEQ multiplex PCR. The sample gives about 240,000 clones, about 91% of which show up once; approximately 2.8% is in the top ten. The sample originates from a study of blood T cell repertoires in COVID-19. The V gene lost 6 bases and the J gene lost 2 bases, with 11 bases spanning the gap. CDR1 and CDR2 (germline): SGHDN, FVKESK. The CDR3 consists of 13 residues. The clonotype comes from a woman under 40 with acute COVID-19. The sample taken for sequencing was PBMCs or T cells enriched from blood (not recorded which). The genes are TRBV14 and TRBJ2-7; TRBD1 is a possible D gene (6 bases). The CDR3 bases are TGTGCCAGCAGGGTACAGGGTACCTACGAGCAGTACTTC. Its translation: CASRVQGTYEQYF.